These 25 T cell receptor beta chains originate from one sample sequenced in a study of blood T cell repertoires in COVID-19. The table came from immunoSEQ multiplex PCR; TCRdb's copy has only in-frame clones and leaves some out. In the table there are about 75,000 clones, 80% to 90% of which are singletons. Sequences were obtained from peripheral blood. The receptor source for this set is a woman in her fifties or sixties with acute or convalescent COVID-19.

The V call is TRBV2, the J call TRBJ1-4; perhaps TRBD1 as D (6 bases). This CDR3 region has 15 residues. The ends were cut back, 6 bases at V and 0 bases at J, with 11 bases in the middle. CDR1 is SNHLY, CDR2 FYNNEI, per germline. CDR3 amino acids: CASSARTATNEKLFF. Here the CDR3 DNA reads TGTGCCAGCAGCGCTAGGACAGCAACTAATGAAAAACTGTTTTTT.

The chain carries TRBV12-3 or TRBV12-4 and TRBJ1-5; D is uncertain. The V end lost 5 bases, the J end lost 6 bases, and 8 bases lay between the germline ends. The CDR3 is 12 amino acids. The CDR3 here is CASSGGSQPQHF. The DNA for the CDR3 is TGTGCCAGCAGTGGAGGGAGTCAGCCCCAGCATTTT.

This chain links TRBV30 with TRBJ1-2; no clear D. Trimming took off 3 bases at V and 3 bases at J, with 20 bases between the two ends. CDR3 size: 16 residues. Germline V gives CDR1 GTSNPN, CDR2 SVGIG (reference sequence). The CDR3 region is CAWSEDFNPPHYGYTF. The CDR3 nucleotides read TGTGCCTGGAGCGAGGACTTCAACCCACCCCACTATGGCTACACCTTC.

The chain has TRBV19 and TRBJ2-3; possible D gene TRBD2, 6 bases. This CDR3 has 16 residues. Germline V gene lookup returns CDR1 LNHDA and CDR2 SQIVND (reference sequence). The V gene lost 1 base and the J gene lost 5 bases, with 16 bases spanning the gap. The CDR3 DNA is TGTGCCAGTAGTATAGCATTAGGAGGGCCAAGAGATACGCAGTATTTT. Amino acids: CASSIALGGPRDTQYF.

The CDR3 bases are TGCAGCGTTCGGAAAAGCTCAGGGGCCAATGAGCAGTTCTTC. Residues: CSVRKSSGANEQFF. The chain has TRBV29-1 and TRBJ2-1; D is perhaps TRBD1 (6 bases). The germline V gene has CDR1 SQVTM and CDR2 ANQGSEA. The CDR3 runs 14 residues. The germline V and J ends were trimmed by 5 bases and 6 bases, with 17 bases remaining between them.

This clone has a handful of counts. This chain links TRBV5-5 with TRBJ1-1; D unresolved. This CDR3 has 13 amino acids. V was cut by 3 bases and J by 1 base, with 7 bases left in between. Per germline, CDR1 SGHKS and CDR2 YYEKEE (reference sequence). CDR3: CASSWRGNTEAFF. The CDR3 DNA reads as TGTGCCAGCAGCTGGCGGGGGAACACTGAAGCTTTCTTT.

The chain uses TRBV28 and TRBJ1-5, with 8 bases lining up with TRBD1. The CDR3 has 15 residues. Germline V CDR1 and CDR2: MDHEN, SYDVKM. The ends lost 5 bases at V and 4 bases at J; junction bases unmatched: 7. CDR3 in DNA: TGTGCCAGCAGTACGCCGGACAGGGTGAATCAGCCCCAGCATTTT. Translation: CASSTPDRVNQPQHF.

The sample holds one count of this clone. The chain has TRBV4-3 and TRBJ2-3, with unresolved D. V dropped 0 bases and J dropped 4 bases, with 5 bases sitting between them. Per germline, CDR1 LGHNA and CDR2 YSLEER. This CDR3 spans 13 amino acids. The DNA of the CDR3 is TGCGCCAGCAGCCAAGAGGGCGCAGATACGCAGTATTTT. This codes for CASSQEGADTQYF.

J is TRBJ2-7 and V is TRBV20-1; the D gene is possibly TRBD1 (6 bases). This CDR3 is built from 11 residues. The V end was cut by 7 bases, the J end by 5 bases, with 12 bases between. The V gene's germline CDR1 is DFQATT and CDR2 SNEGSKA (reference sequence). CDR3 coding DNA: TGCAGTGTGAACAGGGAAAACGAGCAGTACTTC. Amino acids: CSVNRENEQYF.

CDR3 bases: TGTGCCAGCAGTTACAGGCAGGCCCCTTTCCAAGAGACCCAGTACTTC. Its translation: CASSYRQAPFQETQYF. This chain links TRBV6-2 or TRBV6-3 with TRBJ2-5; D gene ambiguous. The CDR3 is 16 residues long. Looked up from germline, CDR1 is MNHEY and CDR2 is SVGEGT. The V end was cut by 2 bases, the J end by 1 base, with 14 bases between.

The J gene is TRBJ1-1, the V gene TRBV3-1 (or the pseudogene TRBV3-2); a weak D match, TRBD1 (5 bases). With 1 base removed from V and 0 bases from J, the gap between germline ends came to 9 bases. CDR1 and CDR2 from the germline V gene are LGHDT and YNNKEL (reference sequence). The CDR3 consists of 15 residues. CDR3 DNA sequence: TGTGCCAGCAGCCAAGGACAGTTTATGAACACTGAAGCTTTCTTT. This codes for CASSQGQFMNTEAFF.

The genes are TRBV14 and TRBJ2-5, with TRBD1 matching 7 bases. J lost 7 bases, V lost 0 bases, and 5 bases had no gene match. CDR1 SGHDN and CDR2 FVKESK come from the germline V gene. The CDR3 contains 14 residues. The CDR3 protein is CASSQESNRGTQYF. The CDR3 bases are TGTGCCAGCAGCCAAGAATCGAACAGGGGGACCCAGTACTTC.

The chain joins TRBV20-1 to TRBJ2-3; D not resolved. Per germline, CDR1 DFQATT and CDR2 SNEGSKA (reference sequence). The CDR3 covers 13 residues. V was cut by 3 bases and J by 4 bases, with 11 bases left in between. CDR3 sequence: CSASGLVSDTQYF. CDR3 coding DNA: TGCAGTGCTAGTGGTTTAGTATCAGATACGCAGTATTTT.

J is TRBJ2-2 and V is TRBV28; 10 bases map to TRBD1. The CDR3 loop spans 19 amino acids. Germline V gives CDR1 MDHEN, CDR2 SYDVKM. J was trimmed by 4 bases and V by 7 bases; bases with no gene match: 18. CDR3: CASTNEGQGPNRFTGELFF. In DNA, the CDR3 is TGTGCCAGCACCAACGAGGGACAGGGGCCAAACAGGTTCACCGGGGAGCTGTTTTTT.

This chain joins TRBV6-5 and TRBJ2-3; 7 bases are a match to TRBD2. The germline V gene encodes CDR1 MNHEY and CDR2 SVGAGI. The ends lost 6 bases at V and 6 bases at J; junction bases unmatched: 3. CDR3 length: 12 amino acids. The CDR3 bases are TGTGCCAGCAGGGGGGGGGTGGATACGCAGTATTTT. Translating gives CASRGGVDTQYF.

CDR3 nucleotide sequence: TGTGCCAGCAGCTTAGAGGGAGTAGGTGCGTTTGAGCAGTACTTC. Translating gives CASSLEGVGAFEQYF. This chain joins TRBV7-2 and TRBJ2-7, with a possible D match to TRBD2 (5 bases). This CDR3 spans 15 amino acids. Deletions cut 1 base from V and 7 bases from J, with 17 bases between. The V gene's germline CDR1 is SGHTA and CDR2 FQGNSA. The entire variable domain, with the rest obtained from reference TRBV7-2 and TRBJ2-7, is as follows: GAGVSQSPSNKVTEKGKDVELRCDPISGHTALYWYRQSLGQGLEFLIYFQGNSAPDKSGLPSDRFSAERTGGSVSTLTIQRTQQEDSAVYLCASSLEGVGAFEQYFGPGTRLTVT.

The chain employs TRBV30 and TRBJ1-4, with no clear D. Looked up from germline, CDR1 is GTSNPN and CDR2 is SVGIG (reference sequence). The CDR3 totals 11 residues. V was cut by 2 bases and J by 8 bases, with 6 bases left in between. CDR3 DNA sequence: TGTGCCTGGAGTCCGGGGGAAAAACTGTTTTTT. Translation: CAWSPGEKLFF.

This clone was counted once. V gene TRBV5-4 combines with J gene TRBJ2-1; D may be TRBD1 (6 bases). The CDR3 is 14 residues long. The germline V gene has CDR1 SGHNT and CDR2 YYREEE (reference sequence). V lost 5 bases to trimming and J lost 4 bases, with 13 bases between them. The CDR3 loop is CASSSIQGYNEQFF. The CDR3 region has the DNA TGTGCCAGCAGTTCGATCCAGGGGTACAATGAGCAGTTCTTC.

The chain combines TRBV10-3 with TRBJ1-1, with a tentative D call TRBD1 (5 bases). Germline-derived CDR1 and CDR2 are ENHRY and SYGVKD. Trimming pared 10 bases from V and 8 bases from J, leaving 20 bases between. The CDR3 has 13 amino acids. In DNA, the CDR3 is TGTGCCACGAGAGACAGCCCCGAAGGAGAAGCTTTCTTT. This codes for CATRDSPEGEAFF.

The chain uses TRBV5-1 and TRBJ1-1; D possibly corresponds to TRBD1 (5 bases). Germline-derived CDR1 and CDR2 are SGHRS and YFSETQ. Trimming left V 6 bases short and J 9 bases short, with 18 bases between. The CDR3 spans 13 residues. CDR3 nucleotide sequence: TGCGCCAGCACACCGGAAAAAGGGACTAAAGCTTTCTTT. As protein: CASTPEKGTKAFF.

This sequence joins TRBV7-8 and TRBJ1-5; 10 positions match TRBD1. From germline, CDR1 is SGHVS and CDR2 FQNEAQ. The CDR3 consists of 16 residues. V lost 5 bases and J lost 3; bases outside the gene matches: 7. CDR3 protein: CASSRGQGFPNQPQHF. The CDR3 DNA sequence: TGTGCCAGCAGCCGGGGACAGGGGTTCCCCAATCAGCCCCAGCATTTT.

The chain carries TRBV18 and TRBJ2-7, with 7 bases fitting TRBD1. V was clipped by 1 base and J by 0 bases; unmatched bases: 0. Germline-derived CDR1 and CDR2 are KGHSH and LQKENI. CDR3 length: 14 residues. The CDR3 loop is CASSPRDSSYEQYF. The CDR3 region has the DNA TGTGCCAGCTCACCACGGGACAGCTCCTACGAGCAGTACTTC.

This sequence joins TRBV30 and TRBJ1-5, with a possible D match to TRBD1 (5 bases). Germline CDR1 GTSNPN, CDR2 SVGIG (reference sequence). The CDR3 is 15 amino acids. Trimming took off 0 bases at V and 7 bases at J, with 16 bases between the two ends. DNA of the CDR3: TGTGCCTGGAGTGTATTAGGAGGGGAAGGGCAGCCCCAGCATTTT. It encodes CAWSVLGGEGQPQHF.

The DNA for the CDR3 is TGCGCCAGCAGCTTACTACACACCCGGGGGGGCACCGGGGAGCTGTTTTTT. This encodes CASSLLHTRGGTGELFF. The rearrangement joins TRBV5-1 to TRBJ2-2; the match to TRBD2 covers 8 bases. V dropped 2 bases and J dropped 4; count of bases not matched to a gene: 10. Germline V lookup: CDR1 SGHRS, CDR2 YFSETQ. The CDR3 runs 17 residues.

This rearrangement joins TRBV11-2 to TRBJ1-2; D is perhaps TRBD1 (5 bases). The CDR3 length is 13 residues. CDR1 is SGHAT and CDR2 is FQNNGV in the germline V gene. Trimming removed 5 bases from V and 4 bases from J, with 11 bases in between. This CDR3 is CASSADSLYGYTF. The CDR3 DNA sequence: TGTGCCAGCAGCGCCGACAGCCTCTATGGCTACACCTTC.